This T cell receptor beta chain was sequenced during a study of blood T cell repertoires in COVID-19. At the level of the study: Sample material is recorded as cDNA or gDNA derived from T cells, B-cell-depleted T cells, or PBMCs.

V shed 8 bases and J 2 bases; nucleotides not matched to a gene: 4. CDR1 SQVTM and CDR2 ANQGSEA come from the germline V gene. The CDR3 contains 12 residues. Researchers sorted participants into cohorts using their self-reported clinical history. Among Cohort 3 donors, those recovered had two negative PCRs, clearance, or symptom resolution. The table came from immunoSEQ multiplex PCR; TCRdb's copy has only in-frame clones and leaves some out. The table lists 300,000 to 450,000 clones, 70% to 90% of them singletons, with 1.2% in the top ten. The sample consisted of PBMCs or T cells enriched from blood (not recorded which). The chain carries TRBV29-1 and TRBJ2-5; 8 bases fit TRBD1. The sequence was collected from a woman under 30 who had recovered from COVID-19. The CDR3 region has the DNA TGCAGCACGACAGGGGCTCAAGAGACCCAGTACTTC. This gives the protein CSTTGAQETQYF.